The 13 T cell receptor beta chains in this list originate from one sample, sequenced in a study of blood T cell repertoires in COVID-19. Profiled with immunoSEQ multiplex PCR; TCRdb holds only in-frame clones, not every one. The sample lists over 200,000 clones, just under 85% occurring once. The sample consisted of PBMCs or T cells enriched from blood (not recorded which). The source is a man in his forties or fifties who had recovered from COVID-19.

The V gene is TRBV3-1 (or the pseudogene TRBV3-2), the J gene TRBJ2-1; 13 nucleotides line up with TRBD2. The germline V gene encodes CDR1 LGHDT and CDR2 YNNKEL (reference sequence). This CDR3 has 16 residues. The V segment lost 4 bases and the J segment 8 bases; nucleotides outside the gene matches: 8. CDR3 amino acids: CASSPATSGRRDEQFF. CDR3 bases: TGTGCCAGCAGCCCAGCGACTAGCGGGAGGAGGGATGAGCAGTTCTTC.

This clone was detected a few times. The chain uses TRBV28 and TRBJ2-2, with TRBD1 matching over 12 bases. Germline CDR1 reads MDHEN; CDR2 reads SYDVKM. The CDR3 extends over 16 amino acids. Germline trimming cut 5 bases from V and 6 bases from J; bases unmatched to any gene: 7. As DNA, the CDR3 is TGTGCCAGCAGTCCAAGGGGACAGGGGGCTGCCGGGGAGCTGTTTTTT. It is translated as CASSPRGQGAAGELFF.

The CDR3 is CASSRYGQEGYGYTF. In DNA form, the CDR3 reads TGTGCCAGCAGTCGCTACGGACAGGAGGGGTATGGCTACACCTTC. This chain uses TRBV27 with TRBJ1-2, with 7 bases lining up with TRBD1. Trimming removed 5 bases from V and 5 bases from J; junction bases left unmatched: 11. Looked up from germline, CDR1 is MNHEY and CDR2 is SMNVEV (reference sequence). The CDR3 runs to 15 residues.

This chain uses TRBV27 with TRBJ1-6, with a possible D match to TRBD1 (6 bases). Germline lookup yields CDR1 MNHEY and CDR2 SMNVEV (reference sequence). V dropped 1 base and J dropped 5 bases, with 12 bases sitting between them. The CDR3 is 16 residues long. Here the CDR3 DNA reads TGTGCCAGCAGTTTATTAACAGGGCAGGATAATTCACCCCTCCACTTT. It yields the protein CASSLLTGQDNSPLHF.

This chain uses TRBV2 with TRBJ2-1; 7 bases align to TRBD1. V lost 10 bases to trimming and J lost 15 bases; unmatched junction nucleotides: 18. The V gene's germline CDR1 is SNHLY and CDR2 FYNNEI. CDR3 size: 13 residues. As DNA, the CDR3 is TGTGCCACCTCAGACAGGGCCCCGGATCTGATGTTCTTC. Its protein product is CATSDRAPDLMFF.

In this sample, this clone turned up once. The CDR3 sequence: CASSYRGLAGGRDEQFF. CDR3 in DNA: TGCGCCAGCAGCTACAGGGGACTAGCGGGGGGGCGCGATGAGCAGTTCTTC. The chain joins TRBV5-1 to TRBJ2-1; TRBD2 matches at 16 bases. This CDR3 has 17 amino acids. Germline V lookup: CDR1 SGHRS, CDR2 YFSETQ. Trimming took 3 bases from V and 8 from J; bases not matched to a gene: 8.

This clone was recorded once. V and J are TRBV29-1 and TRBJ1-1, with D uncertain. V was clipped by 4 bases and J by 7 bases, with 7 bases between them. The CDR3 consists of 10 residues. Germline V gene lookup returns CDR1 SQVTM and CDR2 ANQGSEA. The CDR3 loop is CSVVTFEAFF. DNA for the CDR3: TGCAGCGTTGTTACATTTGAAGCTTTCTTT. Using reference TRBV29-1 and TRBJ1-1 for the parts outside the CDR3, the full variable domain is SAVISQKPSRDICQRGTSLTIQCQVDSQVTMMFWYRQQPGQSLTLIATANQGSEATYESGFVIDKFPISRPNLTFSTLTVSNMSPEDSSIYLCSVVTFEAFFGQGTRLTVV.

The J gene is TRBJ1-2, the V gene TRBV18; a weak D match, TRBD1 (5 bases). The V end lost 1 base, the J end lost 7 bases, and 10 bases lay between the germline ends. Germline V gene sequence: CDR1 KGHSH, CDR2 LQKENI. The CDR3 totals 13 residues. CDR3 residues: CASSPLEGVGYTF. CDR3 nucleotides: TGTGCCAGCTCACCACTAGAAGGGGTTGGCTACACCTTC.

The chain recombines TRBV28 with TRBJ1-1; no definite D call. V was shortened by 3 bases and J by 10 bases, with 9 bases between the two germline ends. This CDR3 comprises 11 residues. Per the germline V gene, CDR1 is MDHEN and CDR2 is SYDVKM. CDR3 in DNA: TGTGCCAGCAGTTTTGGCCTGGTAGCTTTCTTT. It translates to CASSFGLVAFF.

The rearrangement uses TRBV10-3 and TRBJ1-1; no clear D. CDR3 size: 13 residues. Germline CDR1 ENHRY, CDR2 SYGVKD. Trimming cost V 3 bases and J 1 base, with 6 bases left between them. CDR3 in DNA: TGTGCCATCAGTGAACTACCGAACACTGAAGCTTTCTTT. It encodes CAISELPNTEAFF.

This chain uses TRBV7-8 with TRBJ1-1; TRBD1 agrees at 7 bases. The CDR3 is 15 amino acids. Germline CDR1 is SGHVS and CDR2 is FQNEAQ. The V segment lost 1 base and the J segment 0 bases; nucleotides outside the gene matches: 2. In nucleotides, the CDR3 is TGTGCCAGCAGCTTAGGGGACAGCTTGAACACTGAAGCTTTCTTT. It codes for CASSLGDSLNTEAFF.

The V call is TRBV6-1, the J call TRBJ1-5; TRBD1 might be the D (6 bases). The CDR3 spans 15 residues. The ends were cut back, 0 bases at V and 5 bases at J, with 11 bases in the middle. CDR1 is MNHNS, CDR2 SASEGT, per germline. The CDR3 region is CASSEAGGGDQPQHF. For the CDR3, the DNA is TGTGCCAGCAGTGAAGCGGGGGGGGGCGATCAGCCCCAGCATTTT.

This clone was seen a handful of times. The chain carries TRBV6-4 and TRBJ2-1; 10 bases align to TRBD2. The CDR3 loop spans 14 amino acids. Germline CDR1 reads MRHNA; CDR2 reads SNTAGT. Losses at the gene ends were 6 bases for V and 9 bases for J; bases not matched to a gene: 8. The CDR3 loop is CASREREGVGEQFF. For the CDR3, the DNA is TGTGCCAGCAGGGAGCGGGAGGGCGTCGGTGAGCAGTTCTTC.